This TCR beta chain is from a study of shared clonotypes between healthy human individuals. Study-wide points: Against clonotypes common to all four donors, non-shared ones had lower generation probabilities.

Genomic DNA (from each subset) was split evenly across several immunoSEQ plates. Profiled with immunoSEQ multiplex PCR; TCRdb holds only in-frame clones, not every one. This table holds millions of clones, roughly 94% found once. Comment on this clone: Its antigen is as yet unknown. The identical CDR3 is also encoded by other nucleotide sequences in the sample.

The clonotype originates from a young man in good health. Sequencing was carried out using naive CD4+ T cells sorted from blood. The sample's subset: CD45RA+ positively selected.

The CDR3 is CASSLGQFNEKLFF. In DNA, the CDR3 is TGCGCCAGCAGCTTGGGACAGTTTAATGAAAAACTGTTTTTT. The V gene is TRBV5-1, the J gene TRBJ1-4; D is perhaps TRBD1 (5 bases). The CDR3 has 14 amino acids. The germline V and J ends were trimmed by 0 bases and 4 bases, with 7 bases remaining between them. Germline assignment: CDR1 SGHRS and CDR2 YFSETQ. Using reference TRBV5-1 and TRBJ1-4 for the parts outside the CDR3, the full variable domain is KAGVTQTPRYLIKTRGQQVTLSCSPISGHRSVSWYQQTPGQGLQFLFEYFSETQRNKGNFPGRFSGRQFSNSRSEMNVSTLELGDSALYLCASSLGQFNEKLFFGSGTQLSVL.